This T cell receptor beta chain appears in the sequencing data of a study of neurological immune-mediated disorders. This clonotype was found many times. It was by 5'RACE with 10-nucleotide random UMIs that the cDNA was made. From the 5' RACE reads, TCRdb called clonotypes with MiXCR, one entry per CDR3 protein. The data show roughly 75,000 distinct CDR3 sequences, approximately 2.8% seen once. The V end was cut by 0 bases, the J end by 4 bases, with 17 bases between. The V gene's germline CDR1 is KGHDR and CDR2 SFDVKD. The CDR3 spans 17 residues. The chain has TRBV24-1 and TRBJ1-1, with a weak D call TRBD1 (6 bases). Specimen: PBMCs. The receptor was isolated from a woman aged 30 to 39 with multiple sclerosis. The CDR3 here is CATSDLRGLQQFTEAFF. CDR3 in DNA: TGTGCCACCAGTGATTTGCGGGGGCTACAACAGTTCACTGAAGCTTTCTTT.